The 14 T cell receptor beta chains reported below all come from one sample, sequenced in a study of molecular identifiers for immune sequencing clone quantification. TCRdb passed the PCR reads through MiXCR, listing each CDR3 protein once. Of about half a million distinct CDR3 sequences in the sample, about 20% were seen once. The specimen sequenced was naive CD8+ T cells from blood, with Jurkat cell RNA spiked in. Subset specified: FACS-sorted CD8+CD4-CCR7+CD45RA+ naive T cells. The receptors stem from a human donor in good health. Some libraries in this study had Jurkat cell RNA spiked in.

Ten or more counts support this clonotype. CDR3 protein: CASSRGPNTEAFF. The CDR3 region has the DNA TGTGCCAGCAGCCGTGGTCCGAACACTGAAGCTTTCTTT. The chain employs TRBV7-8 and TRBJ1-1; D call uncertain. Trimming took 5 bases from V and 1 from J, leaving 8 bases between them. Germline CDR1 SGHVS, CDR2 FQNEAQ. The CDR3 sequence is 13 residues long.

This clonotype was counted only a few times. One end of the junction varies from germline; a read error may be responsible. The chain has TRBV7-7 and TRBJ2-2; tentatively, D is TRBD2 (5 bases). The CDR3 is made up of 13 amino acids. The germline V gene encodes CDR1 SSHAT and CDR2 FNYEAQ (reference sequence). The CDR3: CASSEEVAGELFF. The CDR3, as DNA: TGTGCTAGCAGCGAGGAGGTAGCCGGGGAGCTGTTTTTT.

Many counts were recorded for this clonotype. DNA for the CDR3: TGCAGTGCTATTGGACAGGGCCACGAGCAGTACTTC. Translating gives CSAIGQGHEQYF. This chain joins TRBV20-1 and TRBJ2-7; 8 bases match TRBD1. The CDR3 runs to 12 residues. CDR1 and CDR2 from the germline V gene are DFQATT and SNEGSKA (reference sequence). V shed 4 bases, J shed 5 bases, and the junction held 4 bases outside the gene matches.

On this clonotype itself: It may be a read error: a sequence one base away is much more abundant. The CDR3 here is CASSSWGETQYF. The DNA for the CDR3 is TGTGCCAGCAGCTCGTGGGGAGAGACCCAGTACTTC. J is TRBJ2-5 and V is TRBV5-4; D gene unclear. Germline V gene lookup returns CDR1 SGHNT and CDR2 YYREEE (reference sequence). The ends were cut back, 3 bases at V and 4 bases at J, with 7 bases in the middle. The CDR3 contains 12 residues.

This clonotype was seen many times. V is TRBV4-3 and J is TRBJ2-3; D gene ambiguous. Trimming removed 1 base from V and 3 bases from J, with 11 bases in between. Germline values: CDR1 LGHNA, CDR2 YSLEER. The CDR3 has 15 residues. CDR3 DNA: TGCGCCAGCAGCCAAGGACCTTTGGGGACAGATACGCAGTATTTT. This codes for CASSQGPLGTDTQYF.

This clonotype was found a few times. V gene TRBV6-2 or TRBV6-3 combines with J gene TRBJ2-7; D is unclear. The germline CDR1 and CDR2 sequences are MNHEY and SVGEGT. Trimming shortened V by 6 bases and J by 6 bases, and 9 bases separated the two germline ends. The CDR3 sequence is 11 residues long. The CDR3 loop is CASRYSSEQYF. The CDR3 region has the DNA TGTGCCAGCAGGTATAGCTCCGAGCAGTACTTC.

This clonotype was counted only a few times. The chain recombines TRBV29-1 with TRBJ2-7; 8 nucleotides match TRBD1. The CDR3 has 13 residues. Germline loops: CDR1 SQVTM, CDR2 ANQGSEA. V lost 3 bases and J lost 2; bases outside the gene matches: 3. The CDR3 sequence is CSVETDRAYEQYF. In DNA form, the CDR3 reads TGCAGCGTTGAGACGGACAGGGCCTACGAGCAGTACTTC.

There are many counts of this clonotype. The V and J genes are TRBV2 and TRBJ1-5; D unclear. Germline CDR1 SNHLY, CDR2 FYNNEI. This CDR3 contains 15 residues. V dropped 2 bases and J dropped 0 bases, with 8 bases sitting between them. CDR3 amino acids: CASSETFYSNQPQHF. The CDR3 region has the DNA TGTGCCAGCAGTGAAACTTTTTATAGCAATCAGCCCCAGCATTTT.

The chain uses TRBV27 and TRBJ2-7; 14 bases agree with TRBD2. Germline V gene data show CDR1 as MNHEY and CDR2 as SMNVEV (reference sequence). This CDR3 has 16 residues. The V and J ends lost 6 bases and 0 bases, in that order; junction bases with no gene match: 4. The CDR3 DNA reads TGTGCCAGCAGGCCCGGGACTAGCGGGGGCTCCTACGAGCAGTACTTC. It is translated as CASRPGTSGGSYEQYF.

The sample holds a few counts of this clonotype. This chain connects TRBV9 to TRBJ2-2; 12 bases match TRBD2. The CDR3 loop spans 20 amino acids. V was clipped by 3 bases and J by 5 bases; unmatched bases: 17. Germline V gives CDR1 SGDLS, CDR2 YYNGEE. CDR3 sequence: CASSGTGGLTSGSNTGELFF. The CDR3 DNA sequence: TGTGCCAGCAGCGGAACAGGGGGCTTGACTAGCGGGAGCAATACCGGGGAGCTGTTTTTT.

This clonotype occurred a few times. The CDR3 sequence is CASSESGTGLGTQYF. CDR3 coding DNA: TGCGCCAGCAGTGAGTCGGGGACAGGATTAGGTACCCAGTACTTC. The V call is TRBV10-2, the J call TRBJ2-5, with 8 bases lining up with TRBD1. The V and J ends lost 0 bases and 8 bases, in that order; junction bases with no gene match: 8. The germline gives CDR1 WSHSY, CDR2 SAAADI. The CDR3 length is 15 residues.

This clonotype has just a few counts. This chain uses TRBV9 with TRBJ2-7; D call uncertain. This CDR3 contains 13 residues. CDR1 and CDR2 from the germline V gene are SGDLS and YYNGEE. Trimming cost V 0 bases and J 5 bases, with 9 bases left between them. The CDR3 loop reads CASSVADGNEQYF. The CDR3 DNA reads TGTGCCAGCAGCGTAGCTGATGGGAACGAGCAGTACTTC.

CDR3 region: CASSLTTGGSEQFF. In nucleotides, the CDR3 is TGTGCCAGCAGCTTAACCACAGGGGGCTCTGAGCAGTTCTTC. The chain is built from TRBV27 and TRBJ2-1; 9 bases agree with TRBD1. Germline V lookup: CDR1 MNHEY, CDR2 SMNVEV (reference sequence). With V trimmed by 6 bases and J by 9 bases, 9 bases remained unmatched. The CDR3 is 14 amino acids.

The chain is built from TRBV11-1 and TRBJ2-7; 12 nucleotides agree with TRBD2. This CDR3 has 16 residues. The ends lost 5 bases at V and 3 bases at J; junction bases unmatched: 8. Germline V gene lookup returns CDR1 SGHAT and CDR2 FQDESV (reference sequence). The CDR3 DNA sequence: TGTGCCAGCAGCACTACCGGGACTAGCGGGTTCTACGAGCAGTACTTC. This encodes CASSTTGTSGFYEQYF.